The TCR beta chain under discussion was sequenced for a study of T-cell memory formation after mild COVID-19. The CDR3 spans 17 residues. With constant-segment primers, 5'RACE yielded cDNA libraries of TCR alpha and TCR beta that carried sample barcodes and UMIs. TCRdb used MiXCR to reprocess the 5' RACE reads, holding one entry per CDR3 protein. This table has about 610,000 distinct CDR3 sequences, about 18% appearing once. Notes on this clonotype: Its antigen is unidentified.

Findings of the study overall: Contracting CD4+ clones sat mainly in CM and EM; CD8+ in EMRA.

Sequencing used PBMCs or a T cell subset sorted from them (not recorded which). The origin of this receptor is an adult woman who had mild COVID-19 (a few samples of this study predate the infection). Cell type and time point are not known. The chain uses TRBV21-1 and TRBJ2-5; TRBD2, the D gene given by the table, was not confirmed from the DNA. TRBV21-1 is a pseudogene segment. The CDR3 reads CASSKRGIPGHLKTQYF. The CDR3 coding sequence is TGTGCCAGCAGCAAAAGAGGGATACCGGGTCACCTCAAGACCCAGTACTTC.